This T cell receptor (beta chain) came from a study of T cell responses to AZD1222 COVID-19 vaccine (dated by TCRdb to the early 2020s). In the study overall: TCR sequencing covered some 240 trial participants: about 210 given two doses of AZD1222 and 26 given two doses of MenACWY control vaccine. Trial participants were enrolled by age into 18-55, 56-69 and 70-plus year subgroups, with 148, 28 and 57 TCR-sequenced participants respectively. The full study reports these points: In the small 56-69-year group, the increase in depth fell short of significance, most likely because of low power. After two AZD1222 doses, both the breadth and the depth of spike-specific TCRs were significantly higher than at day 0 and than in MenACWY recipients. Conclusions about previously exposed vaccinees are limited, since just five to seven AZD1222 recipients were seropositive for SARS-CoV-2 at baseline. Because no samples from the day 14 peak response were available, repertoires could be characterized only after the peak T cell response. Epitopes outside the regions mutated in the B.1.351 and B.1.1.7 variants were reportedly recognized by nearly half of the unique spike-specific TCRs. Vaccine-associated CD4 TCRs spanned the whole spike protein, with dominant responses in regions 160-218 and 743-854. Most participants were white British and females outnumbered males, and the authors suggested that clonal diversity may have been underestimated.

Trimming takes 7 bases from V and 6 bases from J, and the germline ends sit 9 bases apart. Including the terminal cysteine and phenylalanine, the CDR3 comprises 11 residues. The kept DNA is CDR3 alone, 33 bases in frame from the first base. From a lookup of the germline V gene, CDR1 and CDR2 are ENHRY and SYGVKD. For this clone: The target of this receptor is not known. No base qualities exist here, and no much larger clone lies one base off it.

The CDR3 regions of human TCRbeta chains were analyzed by immunosequencing. The authors processed their data as follows. Repertoire TCRs were matched against a reference library of SARS-CoV-2-specific TCRs generated with the MIRA antigen-specificity platform. Breadth was defined as the fraction of unique TCRs that were SARS-CoV-2-associated, and depth was defined as the fraction of total T cells that were SARS-CoV-2-associated. Using the MIRA data, every spike-specific TCR was mapped to the spike region that the TCR reacted to and assigned to either a CD4 or a CD8 class. Log10-transformed breadth and depth values were compared by one-way ANOVA with Sidak's multiple comparisons tests. In TCRdb, the immuneACCESS table is reduced to in-frame sequences with V and J assigned. These tables do not hold every clone; where another copy was compared, an unresolved V gene accounts for under half, and the others remain unexplained. The D gene and trimming were derived from the DNA, and the V and J assignments and clone size from that table. Present in this sample are some 130,000 clones, 80% to 95% of which were seen just once. 1.1% of the sample rests with the top ten.

Interpreted using the paper, the time point label stands for: about 28 days (+/-7) after the second vaccine dose. Because spike-specific TCR depth and breadth did not differ between the two schedules, AZD1222 recipients who got a second dose at roughly 4 weeks were pooled with those who got a second dose at roughly 12 weeks. Vaccinee samples came from UK trials COV001 and COV002, including a single-blind randomized controlled phase 2/3 trial of AZD1222 (ChAdOx1 nCoV-19) in healthy adults. For TCRbeta chain sequencing, PBMC samples from trial participants were taken at day 0 and at day 28 after the second dose.

The chain is made from TRBV10-3 and TRBJ1-1, with no confidently assigned D gene. Material: peripheral blood, obtained 28 days after the second AZD1222 dose. The sequence was collected from an adult who received the AZD1222 COVID-19 vaccine. The CDR3 protein is CAIILGAEAFF. Read as DNA, the sequence is TGTGCCATCATCCTGGGCGCTGAAGCTTTCTTT.